This is a list of T cell receptor beta chains from one sample in a study of siplizumab effects on memory and regulatory T cells. Assay: immunoSEQ multiplex PCR; the TCRdb copy retains only in-frame clones and omits some. Counted here are over 100,000 clones, 92% occurring once; the ten biggest clones make up 0.65% to 0.9%. The sequencing input was Tregs sorted from blood. These TCRs come from a human donor in good health. Each CDR3 is given with its conserved first and last residue. Fields, in order: V gene, D gene, J gene, CDR3 protein. A D gene is named only where the DNA matches it firmly.

>TRBV5-1|TRBD1|TRBJ2-1
CASSQGDRGNEQFF
>TRBV4-1|-|TRBJ1-5
CASSQMAFQPQHF
>TRBV2|-|TRBJ2-7
CASTLTKGSYEQYF
>TRBV2|-|TRBJ1-2
CASSEAAFDYGYTF
>TRBV6-5|-|TRBJ1-2
CASVNRAGNYGYTF
>TRBV5-1|-|TRBJ2-7
CASSLADRAGYEQYF
>TRBV10-3|TRBD1|TRBJ1-1
CAISVTDRGRTEAFF
>TRBV27|-|TRBJ2-1
CASSFRVIAANEQFF
>TRBV5-1|-|TRBJ1-1
CASSLGGTADNTEAFF
>TRBV6-4|TRBD2|TRBJ2-1
CASSDGLAGDEQFF
>TRBV18|-|TRBJ2-3
CASSPTQDTQYF
>TRBV10-3|TRBD2|TRBJ2-5
CAIRAATSGGRPYF
>TRBV18|-|TRBJ2-5
CASSPWGQETQYF
>TRBV19|TRBD2|TRBJ2-7
CASSVWAAGDYEQYF
>TRBV6-5|-|TRBJ2-1
CASSPRGVGIYEQFF
>TRBV18|-|TRBJ1-2
CASSPPSNYGYTF
>TRBV5-4|-|TRBJ2-2
CASSLSGASTGELFF
>TRBV11-2|-|TRBJ2-1
CASSLGGWEQFF
>TRBV7-8|-|TRBJ1-5
CASSSTGATQPQHF
>TRBV6-5|-|TRBJ1-2
CASSYLKYYGYTF
>TRBV5-6|TRBD1|TRBJ1-1
CASTGNRGRNTEAFF
>TRBV19|-|TRBJ1-2
CASSSPSGNDYGYTF
>TRBV5-1|-|TRBJ1-1
CASSLERNTEAFF
>TRBV5-8|TRBD2|TRBJ2-5
CASSLSSGVTTQYF
>TRBV19|-|TRBJ1-5
CASSLRPGSRSNQPQHF
>TRBV19|-|TRBJ2-1
CASSIPQGGNEQFF
>TRBV11-3|TRBD2|TRBJ2-2
CASSPRTSGVIGELFF
>TRBV12-5|-|TRBJ2-2
CASGLTSIAGELFF
>TRBV6-1|-|TRBJ1-2
CVCFGYGYTF
>TRBV6-1|-|TRBJ2-7
CASSLYTYYEQYF
>TRBV2|-|TRBJ2-3
CASSRQGLTDTQYF
>TRBV5-1|-|TRBJ2-1
CASSLLSAYNEQFF
>TRBV2|TRBD2|TRBJ2-3
CASSESGLAGSTDTQYF
>TRBV29-1|-|TRBJ1-1
CSVKGMNTEAFF
>TRBV25-1|-|TRBJ1-6
CASSLQGRYSPLHF
>TRBV11-2|-|TRBJ2-2
CASSGIRGELFF
>TRBV5-5|-|TRBJ1-3
CASSARGNTIYF
>TRBV27|-|TRBJ2-7
CASSSVGSTYEQYF
>TRBV6-6|-|TRBJ2-7
CASSYSRGSPYEQYF
>TRBV6-1|-|TRBJ1-3
CASSETSVVGPGNTIYF
>TRBV5-1|-|TRBJ1-4
CASSFGTANEKLFF
>TRBV9|TRBD2|TRBJ2-3
CASSVDAGGYTDTQYF
>TRBV5-1|TRBD2|TRBJ2-7
CASSFQRGSYEQYF
>TRBV10-3|-|TRBJ1-4
CAISESGGANEKLFF
>TRBV19|-|TRBJ2-5
CASSIGLGSWETQYF
>TRBV7-2|-|TRBJ1-6
CASSRRNSPLHF
>TRBV7-9|TRBD1|TRBJ1-2
CASSHKVQGASPGYTF
>TRBV27|TRBD2|TRBJ2-3
CASSLASGYTYTQYF
>TRBV5-3|-|TRBJ2-7
CARSLAGTTSYEQYF
>TRBV5-1|-|TRBJ1-1
CASSPGTVNTEAFF
>TRBV5-1|-|TRBJ2-2
CASSIHTGELFF
>TRBV10-3|TRBD2|TRBJ2-3
CAIRGLGGSSTDTQYF
>TRBV7-9|-|TRBJ1-2
CASSSRDPSYGYTF
>TRBV6-5|-|TRBJ1-5
CASSDRDRGSQHF